The 20 T cell receptor beta chains below come from one sample, sequenced in a study of blood T cell repertoires in COVID-19. The table came from immunoSEQ multiplex PCR; TCRdb's copy has only in-frame clones and leaves some out. The sample includes around 430,000 clones, roughly 89% of them seen just once. Sequenced sample: PBMCs or T cells enriched from blood (not recorded which). These receptors were taken from a woman aged 50 to 60 who had recovered from COVID-19.

The table lists this clone with a few counts. The identical CDR3 is also encoded by other nucleotide sequences in the sample. The chain joins TRBV7-9 to TRBJ1-1, with D possibly being TRBD1 (6 bases). This CDR3 has 14 residues. Between the trimmed V and J ends, which lost 4 bases and 1 base, there was a span of 10 bases. From germline, CDR1 is SEHNR and CDR2 FQNEAQ (reference sequence). The CDR3 nucleotides are TGTGCCAGCAGCTGGGGAGGGGGGAACACTGAAGCTTTCTTT. It translates to CASSWGGGNTEAFF.

The genes are TRBV19 and TRBJ1-6; 7 positions agree with TRBD1. Per the germline V gene, CDR1 is LNHDA and CDR2 is SQIVND (reference sequence). The length of the CDR3 is 15 residues. V dropped 9 bases and J dropped 9; count of bases not matched to a gene: 14. The CDR3 reads CASNTGEVIGSPLHF. CDR3 nucleotides: TGTGCCAGCAACACAGGGGAGGTTATCGGTTCACCCCTCCACTTT.

In nucleotides, the CDR3 is TGTGCCAGCAGCTTCGAGGGCCTCACTGGAAACACCATATATTTT. It yields the protein CASSFEGLTGNTIYF. The chain has TRBV13 and TRBJ1-3; no clear D. The CDR3 sequence is 15 residues long. Germline CDR1 PRHDT, CDR2 FYEKMQ (reference sequence). Trimming pared 3 bases from V and 2 bases from J, leaving 11 bases between.

The CDR3 is CASSLQPGQGPNTIYF. The DNA for the CDR3 is TGTGCCAGCAGTCTCCAACCGGGACAGGGACCAAACACCATATATTTT. V gene TRBV28 combines with J gene TRBJ1-3, with 9 positions matching TRBD1. The CDR3 has 16 residues. Per germline, CDR1 MDHEN and CDR2 SYDVKM. The V and J ends lost 5 bases and 6 bases, in that order; junction bases with no gene match: 11.

The chain combines TRBV4-1 with TRBJ1-1; 7 nucleotides align to TRBD1. There are 13 residues in the CDR3. Per the germline V gene, CDR1 is MGHRA and CDR2 is YSYEKL. Losses at the gene ends were 0 bases for V and 13 bases for J; bases not matched to a gene: 8. The CDR3 protein is CASSQEVNRGGFF. The DNA for the CDR3 is TGCGCCAGCAGCCAAGAAGTTAACAGGGGAGGTTTCTTT.

This sequence joins TRBV7-9 and TRBJ2-7, with unresolved D. Germline CDR1 reads SEHNR; CDR2 reads FQNEAQ (reference sequence). Trimming took 5 bases from V and 5 from J, leaving 7 bases between them. This CDR3 spans 11 amino acids. The CDR3 sequence is CASSQFHEQYF. In DNA, the CDR3 is TGTGCCAGCAGCCAATTCCACGAGCAGTACTTC.

Here the CDR3 DNA reads TGTGCCAGCAGTTACGAGCCTTACAATGAGCAGTTCTTC. Its protein is CASSYEPYNEQFF. V usage is TRBV6-2 or TRBV6-3 and J usage is TRBJ2-1, with D unresolved. The CDR3 loop spans 13 amino acids. Germline V CDR1 and CDR2: MNHEY, SVGEGT. V was pared by 2 bases and J by 4 bases, with 6 bases between.

The gene calls are TRBV27 and TRBJ1-1; TRBD1 might be the D (5 bases). This CDR3 spans 14 amino acids. Between the trimmed V and J ends, which lost 2 bases and 4 bases, there was a span of 11 bases. Per germline, CDR1 MNHEY and CDR2 SMNVEV (reference sequence). CDR3 sequence (DNA): TGTGCCAGCAGTTTAACAAGACAGCTCACTGAAGCTTTCTTT. Translating it yields CASSLTRQLTEAFF.

This clone was seen only a few times. The V gene is TRBV7-9, the J gene TRBJ2-3, with TRBD2 as a possible D gene (6 bases). Trimming shortened V by 5 bases and J by 2 bases, and 8 bases separated the two germline ends. Per the germline V gene, CDR1 is SEHNR and CDR2 is FQNEAQ (reference sequence). CDR3 size: 13 residues. The CDR3 region is CASSQGLTDTQYF. CDR3 bases: TGTGCCAGCAGCCAGGGACTCACAGATACGCAGTATTTT. The entire variable domain, with the rest obtained from reference TRBV7-9 and TRBJ2-3, is as follows: DTGVSQNPRHKITKRGQNVTFRCDPISEHNRLYWYRQTLGQGPEFLTYFQNEAQLEKSRLLSDRFSAERPKGSFSTLEIQRTEQGDSAMYLCASSQGLTDTQYFGPGTRLTVL.

This clone has just one count. The chain links TRBV9 to TRBJ1-4; 9 positions match TRBD1. The germline CDR1 and CDR2 sequences are SGDLS and YYNGEE. V trimming: 2 bases; J trimming: 8 bases; junction bases outside the gene matches: 4. The CDR3 has 14 residues. The CDR3 bases are TGTGCCAGCAGCGTGGGACAGGGTTGGGAAAAACTGTTTTTT. This sequence encodes CASSVGQGWEKLFF.

The gene calls are TRBV15 and TRBJ1-3; possibly TRBD1 for D (6 bases). V lost 3 bases and J 0 bases, leaving 12 bases between the germline ends. Germline CDR1 LNHNV, CDR2 YYDKDF (reference sequence). This CDR3 has 16 amino acids. CDR3 in DNA: TGTGCCACCAGCAGCCTCGGGACACTCTCTGGAAACACCATATATTTT. Protein: CATSSLGTLSGNTIYF.

This chain links TRBV21-1 with TRBJ2-4; the D call TRBD1 from the table was never checked on the DNA. TRBV21-1 is listed as a pseudogene. The CDR3 loop spans 15 amino acids. The CDR3 DNA follows: TGTGCCAGCAGCATCCAGACAGGGTCGGGAAACATTCAGTACTTC. Its protein product is CASSIQTGSGNIQYF.

V usage is TRBV6-5 and J usage is TRBJ2-2; possibly TRBD2 for D (5 bases). Germline loops: CDR1 MNHEY, CDR2 SVGAGI. Deletions cut 1 base from V and 5 bases from J, with 11 bases between. The CDR3 totals 15 residues. Here the CDR3 reads CASSYLPSRTGELFF. The CDR3 nucleotides are TGTGCCAGCAGTTACTTACCTAGCAGGACCGGGGAGCTGTTTTTT.

This chain links TRBV6-5 with TRBJ2-7; 9 nucleotides match TRBD1. Looked up from germline, CDR1 is MNHEY and CDR2 is SVGAGI. After removal of 4 bases from V and 12 bases from J, the junction contained 10 bases not matched to a gene. This CDR3 contains 13 residues. DNA of the CDR3: TGTGCCAGCAGTTCCTCGGAGGCGGGACAGGGGTACTTC. It yields the protein CASSSSEAGQGYF.

The V and J genes are TRBV6-5 and TRBJ2-3, with D perhaps TRBD2 (5 bases). The CDR3 length is 16 residues. V gave up 1 base and J gave up 11 bases, with 22 bases separating them. Germline CDR1 reads MNHEY; CDR2 reads SVGAGI. The CDR3 DNA reads TGTGCCAGCAGTTACTACTCGAGCGGCAGAAGGATGGGGCAGTATTTT. It specifies CASSYYSSGRRMGQYF.

This clone was observed a handful of times. The CDR3 bases are TGTGCCAGCAGCCGACTGTACAAAGAAGGCTACACCTTC. This sequence encodes CASSRLYKEGYTF. V is TRBV3-1 (or the pseudogene TRBV3-2) and J is TRBJ1-2; D remains ambiguous. Germline lookup yields CDR1 LGHDT and CDR2 YNNKEL (reference sequence). Trimming cost V 4 bases and J 8 bases, with 14 bases left between them. The CDR3 length is 13 residues.

A word on this clone: Other DNA sequences in the sample encode the same CDR3. The CDR3: CASGLGTGGNQPQHF. CDR3 nucleotide sequence: TGTGCTAGTGGTTTGGGGACAGGGGGAAATCAGCCCCAGCATTTT. The chain recombines TRBV12-5 with TRBJ1-5, with TRBD1 identical over 10 bases. V gave up 1 base and J gave up 4 bases; unmatched junction bases: 1. Germline V gives CDR1 LGHNT, CDR2 FRNRAP. CDR3 size: 15 residues.

The rearrangement uses TRBV28 and TRBJ2-1; D is perhaps TRBD2 (5 bases). V lost 11 bases to trimming and J lost 9 bases, with 20 bases between them. The CDR3 length is 13 residues. The germline gives CDR1 MDHEN, CDR2 SYDVKM. CDR3 region: CASISRRAGEQFF. The CDR3 nucleotides are TGTGCCTCCATATCCCGGCGGGCCGGTGAGCAGTTCTTC.

This clone was detected only once. The CDR3 DNA follows: TGTGCCACCAGCAACCCCTCCGGGACAGGGGGCTTGGGAGCTTTCTTT. This encodes CATSNPSGTGGLGAFF. This sequence joins TRBV15 and TRBJ1-1, with TRBD1 matching 12 bases. Germline V gene sequence: CDR1 LNHNV, CDR2 YYDKDF (reference sequence). Trimming took 4 bases from V and 10 from J; bases not matched to a gene: 13. This CDR3 region has 16 residues. Supplemented by reference TRBV15 and TRBJ1-1, the full variable domain reads DAMVIQNPRYQVTQFGKPVTLSCSQTLNHNVMYWYQQKSSQAPKLLFHYYDKDFNNEADTPDNFQSRRPNTSFCFLDIRSPGLGDTAMYLCATSNPSGTGGLGAFFGQGTRLTVV.

A few counts support this clone. The chain links TRBV2 to TRBJ1-2, with 9 bases identical to TRBD1. Germline CDR1 reads SNHLY; CDR2 reads FYNNEI. The CDR3 is 14 residues long. Trimming took 6 bases from V and 7 from J; bases not matched to a gene: 9. CDR3 loop: CASRSLGQGRGYTF. CDR3 nucleotide sequence: TGTGCCAGCAGATCTTTGGGACAGGGCCGTGGCTACACCTTC.